This TCR beta chain came from a study of T cell clones after liver transplantation (dated by TCRdb to between 2018 and 2021). With respect to the entire study: Samples were obtained from ITN030ST, a randomized trial in which withdrawal of immunosuppression was attempted within 2 years of liver transplantation. Subjects received no induction therapy and standard immunosuppression until randomization at 12-24 months post-transplant. Tolerance meant complete immunosuppression withdrawal for at least one year without liver enzymes rising beyond twice the upper limit of normal. Of the eight recipients, a few were HCV-positive, while the remaining recipients had been transplanted for non-autoimmune, non-viral indications. Blood samples were taken pre-transplant, pre-randomization before withdrawal, and post-randomization after full withdrawal or failed withdrawal. The studied cohort comprised 8 liver transplant recipients, 3 classified as tolerant and 5 as non-tolerant. Third party-reactive TCRbeta sequences were also identified from pre-transplant MLRs to serve as an antigen-independent comparator for donor-reactive sequences. Donor-reactive T cell clones were identified by TCRbeta sequencing after a pre-transplant mixed lymphocyte reaction and then tracked in post-transplant blood. Overall study results and their limits: When repertoire turnover was taken into account, detection of donor-reactive sequences was significantly reduced in 7 of 8 subjects for CD4 and in 8 of 8 subjects for CD8. The conclusions were considered preliminary, being limited by small, heterogeneous patient numbers and non-standardized post-transplant time points. In two subjects, low numbers of available donor cells limited the measurable donor-reactive repertoire. Donor-reactive sequences decreased more than third party-reactive sequences, which suggests partial antigen-specific deletion that was not related to withdrawal success. Without allograft tissue specimens, donor-reactive T cells may have migrated into the graft rather than being deleted. In most of the 8 subjects, circulating donor-reactive CD4 TCRbeta sequences decreased significantly after transplant, regardless of tolerance or HCV status.

Using immunoSEQ, frozen genomic DNA was subjected to high-throughput TCRbeta CDR3 sequencing, a process that included PCR amplification, mapping, bias correction and internal controls. The original methods were these. Only productive rearrangements were retained, with each unique TCRbeta sequence defined by its CDR3 nucleotide sequence together with its V and J gene. For a sequence to be called donor-reactive, it needed a frequency of at least 0.01% and at least 5-fold expansion in CFSE-low cells compared with unstimulated pre-transplant cells. Per-subject minimum frequency thresholds, based on the lowest-template unstimulated sample, ensured at least 90% detection power. Repertoire turnover was measured by Jensen-Shannon divergence between the top 1000 TCRbeta sequences post- and pre-transplant. Two-sided Fisher's exact tests were used to test for changes in the detection of donor-reactive sequences. The table comes from immuneACCESS by way of TCRdb, which keeps in-frame sequences with V and J called. Part of the clones is missing from these tables; in studies checked, under half for an unresolved V gene and the rest for unknown reasons. V, J and clone size are taken as reported in that table, and D and trimming were inferred from the DNA itself. For this sample the table gives just under 60,000 clones, of which roughly 70% were detected only once. The ten largest clones take up approximately 2.6% of the sample.

Unstimulated PBMCs, after thawing, were stained for CD3, CD4 and CD8 and then FACS-sorted into CD3+CD4+ and CD3+CD8+ populations. Each of the 8 studied subjects was randomized to immunosuppression withdrawal. Genomic DNA was isolated with the Qiagen DNeasy Blood and Tissue Kit. Comments on this clone: This clone's antigen is unknown. Per-base qualities were not stored, and no clone one base away is much larger.

Sample: CD4+ T cells from blood, taken at the approximately 16-month timepoint. The sequence was obtained from a human patient who received a liver transplant. Some T cells may be donor cells from the graft after a transplant.

The DNA reads as follows: TGCGCCAGCAGCTTGGACGTTATGAACACTGAAGCTTTCTTT. Translation gives CASSLDVMNTEAFF. Recombination connected TRBV5-1 to TRBJ1-1; no D gene can be assigned with confidence. From the germline V gene, CDR1 is SGHRS and CDR2 is YFSETQ. The CDR3 numbers 14 residues from cysteine through phenylalanine. The kept DNA is CDR3 alone, 42 bases in frame from the first base. V gives up 0 bases and J gives up 0 bases, and the segment between their germline ends measures 6 bases.